Listed here are 7 T cell receptor beta chains from one sample, sequenced in a study of cytotoxic CD8 clonotypes in ibrutinib-treated CLL. TCRdb's table, derived via immunoSEQ multiplex PCR, lists solely in-frame clones and lacks some. The sample contains 250,000 to 350,000 clones, 70% to 80% of which appear only once. The sequences come from PBMCs, collected at disease progression, from a patient treated with ibrutinib. The receptors were gathered from a human donor with chronic lymphocytic leukemia.

This clone was seen a few times. V is TRBV4-2 and J is TRBJ2-2; no clear D gene. This CDR3 comprises 13 residues. Trimming pared 0 bases from V and 6 bases from J, leaving 5 bases between. CDR1 LGHNA and CDR2 YNFKEQ come from the germline V gene. The CDR3 DNA reads as TGTGCCAGCAGCCAAGACCGCGCCGGGGAGCTGTTTTTT. Translating it yields CASSQDRAGELFF.

CDR3 nucleotide sequence: TGTGCCAGCAGTTTGAGCAGGGGGCGAGAGACCCAGTACTTC. Translated: CASSLSRGRETQYF. The chain uses TRBV27 and TRBJ2-5, with 8 bases that match TRBD1. The trim removed 3 bases at V and 4 bases at J, leaving 4 bases unmatched. Looked up from germline, CDR1 is MNHEY and CDR2 is SMNVEV (reference sequence). CDR3 size: 14 residues.

This chain links TRBV5-1 with TRBJ2-2; TRBD2 agrees at 10 bases. The CDR3 contains 15 residues. Trimming at V came to 4 bases and at J to 4 bases, leaving 4 bases not matched to a gene. Germline V gene lookup returns CDR1 SGHRS and CDR2 YFSETQ. CDR3 nucleotide sequence: TGCGCCAGCAGCCAGCGGGAGGGTCGCACCGGGGAGCTGTTTTTT. This sequence encodes CASSQREGRTGELFF. The full variable domain, its missing parts supplied by reference TRBV5-1 and TRBJ2-2, is KAGVTQTPRYLIKTRGQQVTLSCSPISGHRSVSWYQQTPGQGLQFLFEYFSETQRNKGNFPGRFSGRQFSNSRSEMNVSTLELGDSALYLCASSQREGRTGELFFGEGSRLTVL.

The V and J genes are TRBV7-9 and TRBJ2-3; D assignment may be TRBD1 or TRBD2 (5 bases each). Germline V gene data show CDR1 as SEHNR and CDR2 as FQNEAQ (reference sequence). Trimming took off 5 bases at V and 4 bases at J, with 16 bases between the two ends. The CDR3 contains 15 residues. The DNA of the CDR3 is TGTGCCAGCAGCCCTCGGGACCAGGAGGCAGATACGCAGTATTTT. The encoded protein is CASSPRDQEADTQYF.

This chain connects TRBV7-3 to TRBJ1-2; TRBD1 matches at 7 bases. Germline CDR1 reads SGHTA; CDR2 reads FQGTGA. The CDR3 runs 13 residues. V lost 5 bases to trimming and J lost 6 bases; unmatched junction nucleotides: 6. CDR3 residues: CASSARGTDGYTF. In nucleotides, the CDR3 is TGTGCCAGCAGCGCCCGAGGGACAGATGGCTACACCTTC.

This chain joins TRBV5-6 and TRBJ2-3, with D unclear. The V gene's germline CDR1 is SGHDT and CDR2 YYEEEE. The CDR3 spans 16 residues. V dropped 0 bases and J dropped 1 base, with 12 bases sitting between them. For the CDR3, the DNA is TGTGCCAGCAGCTTGGGCCCACTCCTACGCACAGATACGCAGTATTTT. Encoded protein: CASSLGPLLRTDTQYF.

This clone was detected only a few times. This chain connects TRBV5-1 to TRBJ1-2, with 9 bases matching TRBD1. Germline assignment: CDR1 SGHRS and CDR2 YFSETQ. The V gene end was trimmed by 0 bases and the J gene end by 5 bases; junction bases not matched to a gene: 2. This CDR3 is built from 14 residues. CDR3 residues: CASSLVQGAYGYTF. The CDR3 region has the DNA TGCGCCAGCAGCTTGGTACAGGGGGCTTATGGCTACACCTTC.